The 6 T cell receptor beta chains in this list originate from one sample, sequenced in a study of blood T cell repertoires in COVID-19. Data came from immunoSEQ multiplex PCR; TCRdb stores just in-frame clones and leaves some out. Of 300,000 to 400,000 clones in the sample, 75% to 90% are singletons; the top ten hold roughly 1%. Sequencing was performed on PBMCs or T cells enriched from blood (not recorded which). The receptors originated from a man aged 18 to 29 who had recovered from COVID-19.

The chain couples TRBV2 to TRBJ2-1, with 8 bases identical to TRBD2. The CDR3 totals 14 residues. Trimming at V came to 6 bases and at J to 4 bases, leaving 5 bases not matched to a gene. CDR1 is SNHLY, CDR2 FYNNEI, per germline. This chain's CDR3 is CASRPRGGYNEQFF. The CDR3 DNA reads TGTGCCAGCAGGCCTCGGGGGGGATACAATGAGCAGTTCTTC.

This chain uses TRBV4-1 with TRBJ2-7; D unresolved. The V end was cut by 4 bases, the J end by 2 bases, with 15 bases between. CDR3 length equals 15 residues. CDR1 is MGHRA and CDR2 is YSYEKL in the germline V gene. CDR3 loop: CASSRDLPVTYEQYF. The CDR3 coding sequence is TGCGCCAGCAGCCGAGATCTTCCGGTAACCTACGAGCAGTACTTC.

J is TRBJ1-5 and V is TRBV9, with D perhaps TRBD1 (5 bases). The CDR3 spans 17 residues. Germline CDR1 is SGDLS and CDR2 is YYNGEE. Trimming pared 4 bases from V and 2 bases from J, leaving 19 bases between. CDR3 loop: CASSRSARADGNQPQHF. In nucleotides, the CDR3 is TGTGCCAGCAGCCGCTCGGCCAGGGCGGATGGCAATCAGCCCCAGCATTTT. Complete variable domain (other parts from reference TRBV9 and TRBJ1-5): DSGVTQTPKHLITATGQRVTLRCSPRSGDLSVYWYQQSLDQGLQFLIQYYNGEERAKGNILERFSAQQFPDLHSELNLSSLELGDSALYFCASSRSARADGNQPQHFGDGTRLSIL.

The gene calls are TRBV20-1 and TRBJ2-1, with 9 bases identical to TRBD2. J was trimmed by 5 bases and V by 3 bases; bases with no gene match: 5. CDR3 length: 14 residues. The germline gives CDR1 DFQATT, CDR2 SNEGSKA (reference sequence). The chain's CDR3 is CSASSGSPNNEQFF. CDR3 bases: TGCAGTGCTAGTAGCGGGAGCCCAAACAATGAGCAGTTCTTC.

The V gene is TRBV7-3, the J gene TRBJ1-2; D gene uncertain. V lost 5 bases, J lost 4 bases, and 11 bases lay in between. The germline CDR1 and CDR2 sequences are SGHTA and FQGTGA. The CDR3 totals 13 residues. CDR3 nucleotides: TGTGCCAGCAGCCCCTCTGAGGGCTATGGCTACACCTTC. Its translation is CASSPSEGYGYTF.

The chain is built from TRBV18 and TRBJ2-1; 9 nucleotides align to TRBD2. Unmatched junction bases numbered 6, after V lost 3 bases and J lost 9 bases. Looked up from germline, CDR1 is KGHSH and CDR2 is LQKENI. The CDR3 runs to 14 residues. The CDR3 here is CASSPGLASIEQFF. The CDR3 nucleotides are TGTGCCAGCTCACCCGGACTAGCGAGTATTGAGCAGTTCTTC.